This is a list of T cell receptor beta chains from one sample in a study of chronic HIV infection and antiretroviral therapy. TCRdb re-analysed the 5' RACE reads in MiXCR, keeping a single row per CDR3 protein. The sample records fewer than 40,000 distinct CDR3 sequences, 8% to 10% being singletons. The sequenced sample was peripheral blood. Receptors were obtained from an adult who had HIV and had not received antiretroviral therapy, or was an uninfected healthy control (not recorded which). CDR3s include the opening cysteine and the closing phenylalanine or tryptophan.

TRBV11-3	TRBJ2-2	CASSSSTGELFF
TRBV7-9	TRBJ1-5	CASSPRTGGAGQPQHF
TRBV29-1	TRBJ1-1	CSVVSDLRGAFF
TRBV6-2/TRBV6-3	TRBJ1-5	CASSWTGTSNQPQHF
TRBV5-1	TRBJ1-4	CASSLAGANEKLFF
TRBV9	TRBJ2-3	CASSATGSTDTQYF
TRBV6-5	TRBJ2-1	CASRGLAGSYNEQFF
TRBV12-3/TRBV12-4	TRBJ2-7	CASSPLGSRVQYF
TRBV28	TRBJ2-6	CASSFLQGFSGANVLTF
TRBV15	TRBJ1-2	CATSRAGGDYGYTF
TRBV20-1	TRBJ1-5	CSARDVRTGHQPQHF
TRBV20-1	TRBJ1-1	CSAGTGITEAFF
TRBV18	TRBJ1-5	CASSLGDSGNQPQHF
TRBV29-1	TRBJ2-7	CSVARRDMTYEQYF
TRBV7-2	TRBJ2-3	CASSLDHRPTDTQYF
TRBV19	TRBJ2-5	CASSRVYQETQYF
TRBV6-5	TRBJ1-6	CASSPWTGFSPLHF